These T cell receptor beta chains were read from a single sample in a study of blood T cell repertoires in COVID-19. Profiled with immunoSEQ multiplex PCR; TCRdb holds only in-frame clones, not every one. The sample has 250,000 to 350,000 clones, around nine tenths seen once. Sequenced material: peripheral blood. The receptors shown here come from a woman between 70 and 85 years old with COVID-19, enrolled during active disease. Both conserved end residues are part of each CDR3. Fields, in order: J gene, V gene, D gene, clone size, CDR3 DNA, CDR3 protein. The D gene is left open where the match is weak. Clone size is given for some rows only: seen once, a few or many times, or a class if the clone is expanded.

TRBJ2-7,TRBV5-1,TRBD1,.,TGCGCCAGCAGCGCCGGGACAGGGTTGGAAGAGCAGTACTTC,CASSAGTGLEEQYF
TRBJ2-5,TRBV5-1,.,.,TGCGCCAGCAGCCCGGGTCTCCAAGAGACCCAGTACTTC,CASSPGLQETQYF
TRBJ1-1,TRBV14,.,few,TGTGCCAGCAGCCAGACCCACCATGGGGGGATGAACACTGAAGCTTTCTTT,CASSQTHHGGMNTEAFF
TRBJ2-1,TRBV5-1,TRBD2,.,TGCGCCAGCAGCTGGTCCGGTCGGGGGGGCCCTGCCGATGAGCAGTTCTTC,CASSWSGRGGPADEQFF
TRBJ1-2,TRBV5-1,.,.,TGCGCCAGCAGCTTGGAAGGGGTAGGCTACACCTTC,CASSLEGVGYTF
TRBJ2-3,TRBV12-3/TRBV12-4,.,.,TGTGCCAGCAGTTTGCAGGGTAGATATACGCAGTATTTT,CASSLQGRYTQYF
TRBJ1-6,TRBV19,TRBD1,.,TGTGCCAGTAGTACCATGGGACAGTTGGCTAATTCACCCCTCCACTTT,CASSTMGQLANSPLHF
TRBJ1-2,TRBV5-1,TRBD1,.,TGCGCCAGCAGCTTGGCTGTCCGAGGGACAGGATATGGCTACACCTTC,CASSLAVRGTGYGYTF
TRBJ1-1,TRBV19,.,.,TGTGCCAGTAGTAGGGAGGGGAGGTTGGCTGAAGCTTTCTTT,CASSREGRLAEAFF
TRBJ2-4,TRBV6-6,TRBD1,.,TGTGCCAGCAGTCCCGGACAGGGAATAACCAAAAACATTCAGTACTTC,CASSPGQGITKNIQYF
TRBJ1-5,TRBV2,TRBD1,.,TGTGCCAGCACCGAAGGACAGGGGTACAATCAGCCCCAGCATTTT,CASTEGQGYNQPQHF
TRBJ1-1,TRBV6-5,.,.,TGTGCCAGCACCACGGGGGGTGGGAGAACTGAAGCTTTCTTT,CASTTGGGRTEAFF
TRBJ2-7,TRBV7-8,TRBD1,.,TGTGCCAGCAGCCCACGGACAGGGGGCGTCTACGAGCAGTACTTC,CASSPRTGGVYEQYF
TRBJ2-1,TRBV14,TRBD2,.,TGTGCCAGCAGCCAATTCTCTAGCGGGGTCTATGAGCAGTTCTTC,CASSQFSSGVYEQFF
TRBJ1-6,TRBV28,TRBD1,.,TGTGCCAGTATACAGGGGGCACGGAATTCACCCCTCCACTTT,CASIQGARNSPLHF
TRBJ1-5,TRBV19,.,.,TGTGCCACCCGGGGGGAGGGTCAGCCCCAGCATTTT,CATRGEGQPQHF
TRBJ2-5,TRBV27,TRBD2,.,TGTGCCAGCAGGGATAGCGGGCTGAAAGAGACCCAGTACTTC,CASRDSGLKETQYF
TRBJ1-1,TRBV12-3/TRBV12-4,TRBD1,once,TGTGCCGGAAGGACAGGGGGCACTGAAGCTTTCTTT,CAGRTGGTEAFF
TRBJ2-3,TRBV12-3/TRBV12-4,.,.,TGTGCCAGCAGCTTCCCCGGCACAGATACGCAGTATTTT,CASSFPGTDTQYF
TRBJ2-4,TRBV5-1,TRBD1,.,TGCGCCAGCAGCTTGGGACAGGGGGTTGGAAACATTCAGTACTTC,CASSLGQGVGNIQYF
TRBJ1-1,TRBV7-3,TRBD1,.,TGTGCCAGCAGCAGGGGACAGAAGAACACTGAAGCTTTCTTT,CASSRGQKNTEAFF
TRBJ2-5,TRBV7-9,.,.,TGTGCCAGCAGCCCCGTTGGAGGGACCCAGTACTTC,CASSPVGGTQYF
TRBJ1-2,TRBV6-5,TRBD1,.,TGTGCCAGCAGTTGGTCGGGACAGTCCTATGGCTACACCTTC,CASSWSGQSYGYTF
TRBJ1-2,TRBV19,TRBD1,.,TGTGCCAGTAGTAAGCGACAGGGGGACGGCTACACCTTC,CASSKRQGDGYTF
TRBJ2-2,TRBV28,.,.,TGTGCCAGCAGTTCCCCCGGAGAAGGGGCCGGGGAGCTGTTTTTT,CASSSPGEGAGELFF
TRBJ2-5,TRBV27,TRBD2,.,TGTGCCAGCAGTCAACCCGGGACTAGCGGTAGGGAGACCCAGTACTTC,CASSQPGTSGRETQYF
TRBJ1-4,TRBV20-1,TRBD1,.,TGCAGTGCTAGTGAGGGGGCAAGGGAAAAACTGTTTTTT,CSASEGAREKLFF
TRBJ2-7,TRBV2,TRBD2,.,TGTGCCAGCAGTGGGCGGGGTCTAGCGGGGGGTCCCTACGAGCAGTACTTC,CASSGRGLAGGPYEQYF
TRBJ2-2,TRBV4-2,TRBD1,.,TGTGCCAGCAGCCAAAATGACAGGGGAGGTCCCGGGGAGCTGTTTTTT,CASSQNDRGGPGELFF
TRBJ1-5,TRBV9,.,.,TGTGCCAGCAGCGTAGCAGAAAGCAATCAGCCCCAGCATTTT,CASSVAESNQPQHF
TRBJ1-6,TRBV4-1,.,once,TGCGCCAGCAGCCAAGAAATTGGACAGCTAAGGAATTCACCCCTCCACTTT,CASSQEIGQLRNSPLHF
TRBJ1-2,TRBV12-3/TRBV12-4,.,.,TGTGCCAGCAGCAAGGACAGCTTATATGGCTACACCTTC,CASSKDSLYGYTF
TRBJ1-5,TRBV28,TRBD1,.,TGTGCCAGCAGTTTCCCCGACAGGGGGCTTCAGCCCCAGCATTTT,CASSFPDRGLQPQHF
TRBJ1-4,TRBV11-1,.,.,TGTGCCAGCAGCCTGTCGAGGGAAAAACTGTTTTTT,CASSLSREKLFF
TRBJ1-5,TRBV4-1,.,.,TGCGCCAGCAGCCAAGCCCACAATCAGCCCCAGCATTTT,CASSQAHNQPQHF
TRBJ2-3,TRBV5-1,.,.,TGCGCCAGCAGCGACCCGGGACACAGCACAGATACGCAGTATTTT,CASSDPGHSTDTQYF
TRBJ1-2,TRBV2,TRBD1,.,TGTGCCAGCCGGGACAGGGGTTATGGCTACACCTTC,CASRDRGYGYTF
TRBJ1-6,TRBV2,.,once,TGTGCCAGCCAGAGACAGTCTGTTAATTCACCCCTCCACTTT,CASQRQSVNSPLHF
TRBJ2-5,TRBV29-1,TRBD1,once,TGCAGCGTGGGGACAGGGGGGATCCAAGAGACCCAGTACTTC,CSVGTGGIQETQYF
TRBJ1-2,TRBV13,.,.,TGTGCCAGCAGCTTAGAAGGACAGATTGGGGGCTACACCTTC,CASSLEGQIGGYTF
TRBJ2-3,TRBV14,TRBD1,.,TGTGCCAGCAGCGACAGGGGTGGAGATACGCAGTATTTT,CASSDRGGDTQYF
TRBJ2-5,TRBV5-6,TRBD2,.,TGTGCCAGCAGCTTGCCTAGCGGGGGGGAGACCCAGTACTTC,CASSLPSGGETQYF
TRBJ1-2,TRBV10-3,.,.,TGTGCCATCAGTGAGACGTCAGCGGCACACTATGGCTACACCTTC,CAISETSAAHYGYTF
TRBJ1-1,TRBV2,TRBD1,.,TGTGCCAGCAGTCAGGGGGCGGGGTGGATCACTGAAGCTTTCTTT,CASSQGAGWITEAFF
TRBJ1-5,TRBV10-3,.,.,TGTGCCATCAGCCCCGAACGTAGCGTAAGTCAGCCCCAGCATTTT,CAISPERSVSQPQHF
TRBJ1-6,TRBV19,.,.,TGTGCCAGTCAGGGGTCTAATTCACCCCTCCACTTT,CASQGSNSPLHF
TRBJ2-2,TRBV5-8,.,.,TGTGCCAGCAGCTTCGACAGGAGGAGTCCCGGGGAGCTGTTTTTT,CASSFDRRSPGELFF
TRBJ2-3,TRBV10-3,TRBD1,.,TGTGCCATCAGACCTCAACCGGGACAGGGGGGCACAGATACGCAGTATTTT,CAIRPQPGQGGTDTQYF
TRBJ1-1,TRBV27,.,.,TGTGCCAGCAAAAACCCCCTAACTGAAGCTTTCTTT,CASKNPLTEAFF
TRBJ1-5,TRBV6-5,.,.,TGTGCCAGCATCCGGGGGTACAGCAATCAGCCCCAGCATTTT,CASIRGYSNQPQHF